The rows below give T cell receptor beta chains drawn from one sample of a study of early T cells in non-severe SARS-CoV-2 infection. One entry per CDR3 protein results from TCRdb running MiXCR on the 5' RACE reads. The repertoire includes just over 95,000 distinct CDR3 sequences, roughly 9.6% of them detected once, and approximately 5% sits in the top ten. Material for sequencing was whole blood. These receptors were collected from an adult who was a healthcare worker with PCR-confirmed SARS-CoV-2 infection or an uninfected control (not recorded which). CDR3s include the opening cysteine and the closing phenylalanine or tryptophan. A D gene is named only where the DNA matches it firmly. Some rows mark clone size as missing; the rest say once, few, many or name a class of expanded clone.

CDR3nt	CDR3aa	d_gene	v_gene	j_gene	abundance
TGTGCCAGCAGTCCGCTTGAAGGACTAGCGGGGGAGAACACCGGGGAGCTGTTTTTT	CASSPLEGLAGENTGELFF	TRBD2	TRBV12-3/TRBV12-4	TRBJ2-2	many
TGTGCCAGCAGCTTGCGTCAGGCGAGCCGAAGAAACACCATATATTTT	CASSLRQASRRNTIYF	.	TRBV5-4	TRBJ1-3	few
TGTGCCAGCTCACCAGGGACAGCCGGAAACACCATATATTTT	CASSPGTAGNTIYF	TRBD1	TRBV18	TRBJ1-3	many
TGTGCCAGCAGCGGGTCCAGGGCGACCTACGAGCAGTACTTC	CASSGSRATYEQYF	.	TRBV3-1	TRBJ2-7	.
TGTGCCAGCAGCCAAGCAGGGGCGCGGGGAAGCTATGGCTACACCTTC	CASSQAGARGSYGYTF	.	TRBV3-2	TRBJ1-2	.
TGTGCCAGCAGCTTATCAGGGCAGGGATCATTCTACTATGGCTACACCTTC	CASSLSGQGSFYYGYTF	.	TRBV5-4	TRBJ1-2	few
TGCAGTGCTGTGACTAGTTCATCGGGGGGTACGCAGTATTTT	CSAVTSSSGGTQYF	TRBD2	TRBV20-1	TRBJ2-3	few
TGCGCCAGCACCGCCCCGCCTGCTAGCGGGGCTTACAATGAGCAGTTCTTC	CASTAPPASGAYNEQFF	TRBD2	TRBV5-1	TRBJ2-1	.
TGCGCCAGCACCCAGAGCCAGGGTTATGGCTACACCTTC	CASTQSQGYGYTF	.	TRBV5-1	TRBJ1-2	many
TGTGCCAGCAGCCCTTCGGGGGAGGATCGCGGCTACACCTTC	CASSPSGEDRGYTF	.	TRBV3-1	TRBJ1-2	many
TGTGCCAGCAGTTACTCTGGGACACCTTACAATGAGCAGTTCTTC	CASSYSGTPYNEQFF	.	TRBV6-5	TRBJ2-1	many
TGTGCCAGCAGCGATTCCGGGACACCTAGCAACTATGGCTACACCTTC	CASSDSGTPSNYGYTF	.	TRBV7-2	TRBJ1-2	.
TGTGCCAGCAAGAAGACCGGATACAACACCGGGGAGCTGTTTTTT	CASKKTGYNTGELFF	.	TRBV2	TRBJ2-2	.
TGTGCCAGCAGCTTCGGGCCCCGGGAGCTGTTTTTT	CASSFGPRELFF	.	TRBV5-5	TRBJ2-2	many
TGCAGTGCCAGGACTAGCGGGAGAACAGATACGCAGTATTTT	CSARTSGRTDTQYF	TRBD2	TRBV20-1	TRBJ2-3	few
TGTGCCAGCAGCCCACAAGACTGGACTAGCGGGTACAATGAGCAGTTCTTC	CASSPQDWTSGYNEQFF	TRBD2	TRBV7-9	TRBJ2-1	many
TGTGCCAGCAGTTACCTAAGTCTGCACGGGGGGGAAAAACTGTTTTTT	CASSYLSLHGGEKLFF	.	TRBV6-6	TRBJ1-4	few
TGCGCCAGCAGCTTGGGGCCCCGGGAAACTGAAGCTTTCTTT	CASSLGPRETEAFF	.	TRBV5-1	TRBJ1-1	.
TGCAGTGCTAGAGATAAGGCTAGCGGGAGGAGGAACGAGCAGTTCTTC	CSARDKASGRRNEQFF	TRBD2	TRBV20-1	TRBJ2-1	many
TGTGCCAGCAGCTTAACCACCCGGTTGTGGACTGAAGCTTTCTTT	CASSLTTRLWTEAFF	.	TRBV5-4	TRBJ1-1	many
TGTGCCAGCAGCCCAAGTTACGGGACAGATGAAGCTTTCTTT	CASSPSYGTDEAFF	TRBD1	TRBV7-3	TRBJ1-1	many
TGCAGCGTGAGCCCAGGGGTGGGCGGGGAGCTGTTTTTT	CSVSPGVGGELFF	.	TRBV29-1	TRBJ2-2	.
TGTGCCAGCTACTATCGTGGGGCCTCCTACGAGCAGTACTTC	CASYYRGASYEQYF	.	TRBV6-1	TRBJ2-7	.
TGTGCCAGCAGCTTGGTGACAGTGGCATCTTATGGCTACACCTTC	CASSLVTVASYGYTF	.	TRBV5-5	TRBJ1-2	.
TGTGCCAGCAGCCCCCTCGGGGGACAGATAAACTATGGCTACACCTTC	CASSPLGGQINYGYTF	TRBD1	TRBV3-1	TRBJ1-2	many
TGTGCCAGCTCACCTGGGACAGCTGGCTCCTACGAGCAGTACTTC	CASSPGTAGSYEQYF	TRBD1	TRBV18	TRBJ2-7	many
TGCAGCGTTGAAAGAGTGGAGACCCAGTACTTC	CSVERVETQYF	.	TRBV29-1	TRBJ2-5	many
TGCAGTGCTACGACTAGCGGGACGCATTACACAGATACGCAGTATTTT	CSATTSGTHYTDTQYF	TRBD2	TRBV20-1	TRBJ2-3	few
TGTGCCAGCAGCTTGGGAACCTTCGTCTCACCCTCACGCAAGTGGAATGAGCAGTTCTTC	CASSLGTFVSPSRKWNEQFF	.	TRBV5-6	TRBJ2-1	few
TGTGCCAGCAGTTTAGTGGGGACACTGAACACTGAAGCTTTCTTT	CASSLVGTLNTEAFF	.	TRBV12-3/TRBV12-4	TRBJ1-1	many
TGTGCCAGCAGTGAATCGTATGGCTACACCTTC	CASSESYGYTF	.	TRBV25-1	TRBJ1-2	many
TGTGCCAGCAGCCGGGGGACAGCCCATCAGCCCCAGCATTTT	CASSRGTAHQPQHF	TRBD1	TRBV3-1	TRBJ1-5	many
TGCAGTGCTCGGACAGGAGACTCCTACGAGCAGTACTTC	CSARTGDSYEQYF	TRBD1	TRBV20-1	TRBJ2-7	few
TGTGCCAGCAGTTTAGACAGTTATCGTAATCAGCCCCAGCATTTT	CASSLDSYRNQPQHF	.	TRBV12-3/TRBV12-4	TRBJ1-5	.
TGCGCCAGCAGCCACGGACTAGCGGGCACCGGGGAGCTGTTTTTT	CASSHGLAGTGELFF	TRBD2	TRBV5-1	TRBJ2-2	many
TGTGCCAGCAGTGAAGCGCTGTCACAGGGAGCTAATGGCTACACCTTC	CASSEALSQGANGYTF	.	TRBV6-1	TRBJ1-2	many
TGCAGCGTTAAGGGTCTAAAAGAGACCCAGTACTTC	CSVKGLKETQYF	.	TRBV29-1	TRBJ2-5	.
TGCAGTGCCCAAACTAGCGCGATTGCCTACGAGCAGTACTTC	CSAQTSAIAYEQYF	TRBD2	TRBV20-1	TRBJ2-7	many
TGTGCCACCAGTGATTTGCACCAGGGGCAGGTCAATAGCGGGAGCTCCTACAATGAGCAGTTCTTC	CATSDLHQGQVNSGSSYNEQFF	TRBD2	TRBV24-1	TRBJ2-1	many
TGCGCCAGCAGCCAAGGGGAAGGGGGCCGGACTGAAGCTTTCTTT	CASSQGEGGRTEAFF	TRBD1	TRBV4-1	TRBJ1-1	.
TGTGCCAGCAGCCAAGATACGTCCTACAATGAGCAGTTCTTC	CASSQDTSYNEQFF	.	TRBV14	TRBJ2-1	few
TGTGCCAGCAGCCAGTCTGGGGATACGGGAGTTGAACGGCAGCCCCAGCATTTT	CASSQSGDTGVERQPQHF	.	TRBV7-8	TRBJ1-5	few
TGCAGTGCTAGGGGACCCCACGGCAATCAGCCCCAGCATTTT	CSARGPHGNQPQHF	.	TRBV20-1	TRBJ1-5	.
TGTGCCAGTATGGAACTAGCGAGCACAGATACGCAGTATTTT	CASMELASTDTQYF	TRBD2	TRBV19	TRBJ2-3	.
TGTGCTAGCAGCTTAGGTGGGAGTCGCACCGGGGAGCTGTTTTTT	CASSLGGSRTGELFF	.	TRBV7-7	TRBJ2-2	few
TGTGCCAGCAGTTACCAGGACGGAGGCTCTGGAAACACCATATATTTT	CASSYQDGGSGNTIYF	.	TRBV6-6	TRBJ1-3	many